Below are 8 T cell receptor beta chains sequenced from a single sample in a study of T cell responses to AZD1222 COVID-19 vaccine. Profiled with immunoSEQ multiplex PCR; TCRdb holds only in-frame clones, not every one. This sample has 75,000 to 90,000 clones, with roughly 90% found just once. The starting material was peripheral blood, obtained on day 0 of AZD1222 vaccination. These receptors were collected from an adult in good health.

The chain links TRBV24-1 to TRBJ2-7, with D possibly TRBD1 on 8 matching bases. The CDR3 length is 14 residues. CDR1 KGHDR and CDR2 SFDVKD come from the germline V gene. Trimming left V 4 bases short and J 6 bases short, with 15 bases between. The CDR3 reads CATSENRGGSEQYF. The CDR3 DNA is TGTGCCACCAGTGAAAACAGGGGGGGAAGCGAGCAGTACTTC.

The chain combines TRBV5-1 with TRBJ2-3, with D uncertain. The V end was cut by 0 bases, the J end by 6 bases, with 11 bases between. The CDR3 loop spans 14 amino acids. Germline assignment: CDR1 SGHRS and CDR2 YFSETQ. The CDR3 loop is CASSLEAGKDTQYF. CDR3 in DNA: TGCGCCAGCAGCTTGGAAGCTGGGAAGGATACGCAGTATTTT.

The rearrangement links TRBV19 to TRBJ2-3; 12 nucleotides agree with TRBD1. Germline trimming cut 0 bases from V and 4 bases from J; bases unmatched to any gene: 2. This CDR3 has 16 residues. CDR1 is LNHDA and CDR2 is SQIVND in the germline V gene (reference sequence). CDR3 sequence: CASSIEGQGAADTQYF. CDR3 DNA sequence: TGTGCCAGTAGTATAGAGGGACAGGGGGCCGCAGATACGCAGTATTTT.

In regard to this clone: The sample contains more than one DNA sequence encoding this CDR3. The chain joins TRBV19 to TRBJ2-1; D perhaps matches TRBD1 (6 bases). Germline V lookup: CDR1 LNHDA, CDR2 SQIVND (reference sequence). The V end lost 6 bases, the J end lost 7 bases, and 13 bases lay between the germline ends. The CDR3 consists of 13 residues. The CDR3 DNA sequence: TGTGCCAGTAGCATTACAGGGTCTAATGAGCAGTTCTTC. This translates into CASSITGSNEQFF. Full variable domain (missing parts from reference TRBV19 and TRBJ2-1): DGGITQSPKYLFRKEGQNVTLSCEQNLNHDAMYWYRQDPGQGLRLIYYSQIVNDFQKGDIAEGYSVSREKKESFPLTVTSAQKNPTAFYLCASSITGSNEQFFGPGTRLTVL.

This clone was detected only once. The CDR3 nucleotides are TGTGCCAGCAGCTCCTCTTACAATCAGCCCCAGCATTTT. It encodes CASSSSYNQPQHF. The chain recombines TRBV27 with TRBJ1-5; D remains ambiguous. This CDR3 region has 13 residues. CDR1 and CDR2 from the germline V gene are MNHEY and SMNVEV (reference sequence). Trimming took 6 bases from V and 3 from J, leaving 9 bases between them.

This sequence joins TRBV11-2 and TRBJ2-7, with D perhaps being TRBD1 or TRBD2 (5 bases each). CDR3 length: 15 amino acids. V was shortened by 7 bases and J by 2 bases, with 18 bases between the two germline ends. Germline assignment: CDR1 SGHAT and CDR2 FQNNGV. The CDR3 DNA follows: TGTGCCAGCACCCGGGTAGCCGGGGCAACCTACGAGCAGTACTTC. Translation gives CASTRVAGATYEQYF.

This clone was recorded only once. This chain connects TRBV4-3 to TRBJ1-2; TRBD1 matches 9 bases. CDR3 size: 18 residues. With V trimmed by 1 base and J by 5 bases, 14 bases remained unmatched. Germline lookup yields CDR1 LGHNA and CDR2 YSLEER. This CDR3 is CASSQAGPGTGNRYGYTF. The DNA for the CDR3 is TGCGCCAGCAGCCAAGCCGGCCCAGGGACAGGGAATCGGTATGGCTACACCTTC.

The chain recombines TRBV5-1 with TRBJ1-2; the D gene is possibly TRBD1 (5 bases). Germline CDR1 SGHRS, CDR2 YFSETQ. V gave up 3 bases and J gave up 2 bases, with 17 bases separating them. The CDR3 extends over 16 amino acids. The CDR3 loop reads CASSWGREMRNYGYTF. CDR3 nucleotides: TGCGCCAGCAGCTGGGGGAGGGAAATGAGAAACTATGGCTACACCTTC. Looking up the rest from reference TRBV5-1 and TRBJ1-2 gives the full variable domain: KAGVTQTPRYLIKTRGQQVTLSCSPISGHRSVSWYQQTPGQGLQFLFEYFSETQRNKGNFPGRFSGRQFSNSRSEMNVSTLELGDSALYLCASSWGREMRNYGYTFGSGTRLTVV.